These T cell receptor beta chains were read from a single sample in a study of blood T cell repertoires in COVID-19. Profiling relied on immunoSEQ multiplex PCR, and the TCRdb table lists in-frame clones only, not all of them. The table has fewer than 300,000 clones, 84% seen once; the top ten hold approximately 1.5%. Sequenced: peripheral blood. The receptors were sampled from a human donor with COVID-19, enrolled during active disease. The donor label of this sample is uncertain. Each CDR3 is given with its conserved first and last residue. The order of the fields is D gene, J gene, clone size, V gene, CDR3 protein, CDR3 DNA. The D gene is left open where the match is weak. Part of the rows lack a size; the others show once, few, many or a class for expanded clones.

.,TRBJ2-3,.,TRBV12-3/TRBV12-4,CASRPRGTDTQYF,TGTGCCAGCAGGCCCAGGGGCACAGATACGCAGTATTTT
TRBD2,TRBJ2-2,.,TRBV4-3,CASGLAGGNTGELFF,TGCGCCAGCGGGTTAGCGGGAGGAAACACCGGGGAGCTGTTTTTT
TRBD2,TRBJ2-7,.,TRBV11-2,CASRRLAGVGEQYF,TGTGCCAGCAGGCGACTAGCGGGAGTGGGGGAGCAGTACTTC
TRBD2,TRBJ2-5,.,TRBV30,CAWSSGSVGETQYF,TGTGCCTGGAGTAGCGGGAGTGTTGGAGAGACCCAGTACTTC
TRBD1,TRBJ2-1,.,TRBV11-1,CASSLGGQGNNEQFF,TGTGCCAGCAGCTTAGGAGGACAGGGGAACAATGAGCAGTTCTTC
TRBD1,TRBJ2-1,.,TRBV5-1,CASSITGTGGDEQFF,TGCGCCAGCAGCATAACCGGGACAGGGGGCGATGAGCAGTTCTTC
TRBD1,TRBJ2-3,.,TRBV18,CASSSYPQTQGNFDTQYF,TGTGCCAGCTCATCTTACCCACAAACACAGGGGAATTTCGATACGCAGTATTTT
.,TRBJ2-1,.,TRBV6-5,CASSYSLIEQFF,TGTGCCAGCAGTTACTCTCTAATCGAGCAGTTCTTC
.,TRBJ2-2,.,TRBV28,CASSLAGMVHITGELFF,TGTGCCAGCAGTTTAGCCGGGATGGTTCATATCACCGGGGAGCTGTTTTTT
TRBD2,TRBJ2-1,few,TRBV5-1,CASSLDISGSYSYNEQFF,TGCGCCAGCAGCTTGGATATTAGCGGGAGCTACTCCTACAATGAGCAGTTCTTC
TRBD1,TRBJ2-1,.,TRBV5-6,CASSLGDSEQFF,TGTGCCAGCAGCCTCGGGGACAGTGAGCAGTTCTTC
TRBD2,TRBJ2-1,.,TRBV6-6,CASNLSGGIVGGKQFF,TGTGCCAGCAACCTTAGCGGGGGGATTGTCGGTGGTAAGCAGTTCTTC
.,TRBJ1-1,.,TRBV20-1,CSATSMGRAFF,TGCAGTGCTACAAGTATGGGGCGGGCTTTCTTT